A single sample is the source of the 4 T cell receptor beta chains below, sequenced in a study of blood T cell repertoires in COVID-19. The table came from immunoSEQ multiplex PCR; TCRdb's copy has only in-frame clones and leaves some out. Among about 170,000 clones listed, about 88% were seen once. Sample: peripheral blood. The receptors were gathered from a man aged 55 to 70 with acute or convalescent COVID-19.

In its sample, this clone was seen a few times. This chain joins TRBV4-2 and TRBJ1-1, with 8 bases fitting TRBD1. The CDR3 contains 14 residues. Germline V CDR1 and CDR2: LGHNA, YNFKEQ. Unmatched junction bases numbered 6, after V lost 4 bases and J lost 5 bases. The chain's CDR3 is CASSPGQGRTEAFF. DNA for the CDR3: TGTGCCAGCAGCCCCGGACAGGGAAGGACTGAAGCTTTCTTT.

The V and J genes are TRBV6-5 and TRBJ2-7; the match to TRBD1 covers 8 bases. Germline CDR1 reads MNHEY; CDR2 reads SVGAGI. CDR3 length: 12 residues. Germline trimming cut 10 bases from V and 4 bases from J; bases unmatched to any gene: 6. The CDR3 spells CAKRQGIYEQYV. For the CDR3, the DNA is TGTGCCAAGAGACAGGGGATATACGAGCAGTACGTC.

This rearrangement joins TRBV5-1 to TRBJ1-1; 10 bases align to TRBD1. The CDR3 spans 16 residues. Germline CDR1 SGHRS, CDR2 YFSETQ. The J segment lost 3 bases and the V segment lost 3 bases, leaving 8 bases of the junction unmatched. The CDR3 sequence: CASSSASGQGDTEAFF. The CDR3, as DNA: TGCGCCAGCAGCTCGGCAAGCGGACAGGGGGACACTGAAGCTTTCTTT.

The chain combines TRBV19 with TRBJ2-6; D remains ambiguous. Germline V gene data show CDR1 as LNHDA and CDR2 as SQIVND (reference sequence). This CDR3 has 13 residues. Trimming cost V 5 bases and J 1 base, with 3 bases left between them. For the CDR3, the DNA is TGTGCCAGTAGTCCTTCTGGGGCCAACGTCCTGACTTTC. As protein: CASSPSGANVLTF. Together with reference TRBV19 and TRBJ2-6, the CDR3 gives the full variable domain: DGGITQSPKYLFRKEGQNVTLSCEQNLNHDAMYWYRQDPGQGLRLIYYSQIVNDFQKGDIAEGYSVSREKKESFPLTVTSAQKNPTAFYLCASSPSGANVLTFGAGSRLTVL.